This T cell receptor (beta chain) was captured by sequencing in a study of CD8+ T cells in alopecia areata (dated by TCRdb to 2016 to 2019). Regarding the complete study: Treated patients were enrolled in an open-label pilot trial of oral tofacitinib, 5 to 10 mg twice daily, for moderate-to-severe alopecia areata. Patients stayed on tofacitinib for 6 to 18 months and then had 6 months of follow-up off drug so that delayed response and recurrence could be assessed. Amplification of TCRbeta CDR3 regions was done by immunoSEQ multiplex PCR using 35 Vbeta forward primers and 13 Jbeta reverse primers. Biopsies were taken from tofacitinib-treated patients at baseline and at 4 and 24 weeks of treatment, and a later scalp biopsy was taken in several of the tofacitinib-treated patients. Scalp clonality was compared across normal scalp (n=4), patchy alopecia areata scalp (n=8), and alopecia totalis/universalis scalp (n=8). In both human patients and the C3H/HeJ mouse model, the study applied high-throughput TCRbeta sequencing to look at T cell clonal expansion in alopecia areata. RNA was extracted with the PAXgene miRNA kit for fixed scalp, the miRNeasy kit for PBMCs, and the RNeasy kit for mouse skin. On the human side, TCRbeta sequencing was run on scalp tissue and on sorted CD4+ and CD8+ peripheral blood T cells from healthy controls and from alopecia areata patients with either patchy or totalis/universalis disease.

Per the publication, the time point label means: baseline before oral tofacitinib. Peripheral blood and lesional scalp punch biopsies were obtained from patients with alopecia areata. PBMCs were isolated by density centrifugation and stained for CD3, CD4 and CD8, after which CD4+ and CD8+ T cells were sorted on a FACSAria. About this clone itself: There is no known antigen for this receptor. No per-base quality is available; no much larger clone lies one base away.

The CDR3 holds 13 amino acids from the cysteine to the phenylalanine. Only CDR3 DNA is held: 39 bases, read in frame from base 1. In the germline V gene, CDR1 corresponds to SGHDT and CDR2 to YYEEEE. V lost 1 base and J lost 5 bases; the stretch between them is 9 bases long. Points the paper makes about the study in general: Compared with normal scalp, lesional scalp, particularly in alopecia totalis/universalis, had higher clonality and more expanded CD8+ clones, which suggests antigenic drive. Shared TCR sequences between patients were less evident than in mice, which may be partly attributable to HLA diversity in the patient population. Unlike mouse skin, where gammadelta T cells dominate, normal human skin contains resident alphabeta T cells that get sequenced too, which complicates analysis of the scalp TCR repertoire.

Libraries were prepared through the immunoSEQ multiplex PCR assay. RNA was extracted from all samples and reverse transcribed into cDNA as template for TCR sequencing. SuperScript III was used to make first-strand cDNA, primed with a 2:1 mix of oligo-dT and random hexamers. Amplification bias was assessed with a synthetic immune receptor repertoire, and residual bias was removed computationally. As for the original processing: After raw reads were preprocessed to remove errors, the CDR3 was defined following IMGT conventions as running from the conserved cysteine to phenylalanine. Clonality was computed as 1 minus the Shannon entropy, with the entropy normalized by log2 of the number of productive unique TCRs. Whether scalp clones were CD4 or CD8 was inferred by matching scalp TCRbeta sequences against CD4 and CD8 repertoires sorted from blood. TCRdb carries this immuneACCESS record with in-frame sequences only. Its versions omit some clonotypes, under half of them owing to an unresolved V gene in the studies checked, with the rest unexplained. For V, J and clone size, that table is used; D and trimming come from the DNA. This sample lists 110,000 to 150,000 clones; about three fifths were detected once. 5% to 7% of the sample is in the top ten clones.

Here the sequenced sample was CD4+ T cells sorted from blood, taken at week 0. The TCR comes from a human donor with alopecia areata. The chain is assembled from TRBV5-6 and TRBJ1-1; D gene: possibly TRBD1, on 5 matching bases. The CDR3 region: CASSLYGGTEAFF. The DNA sequence reads TGTGCCAGCAGCTTGTACGGGGGAACTGAAGCTTTCTTT.